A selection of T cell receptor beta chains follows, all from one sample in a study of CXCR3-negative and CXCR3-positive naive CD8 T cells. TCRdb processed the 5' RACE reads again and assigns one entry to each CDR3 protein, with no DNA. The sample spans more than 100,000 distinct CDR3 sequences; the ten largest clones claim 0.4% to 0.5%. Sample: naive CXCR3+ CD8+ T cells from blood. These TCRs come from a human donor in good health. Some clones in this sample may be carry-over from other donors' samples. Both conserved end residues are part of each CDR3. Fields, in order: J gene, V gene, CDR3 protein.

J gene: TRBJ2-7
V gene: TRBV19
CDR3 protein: CASSRDRAPYEQYF

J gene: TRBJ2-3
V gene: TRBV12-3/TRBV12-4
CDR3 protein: CASSLALTGPLTDTQYF

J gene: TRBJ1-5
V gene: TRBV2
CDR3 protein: CASSEGVSNQPQHF

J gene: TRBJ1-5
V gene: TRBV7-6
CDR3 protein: CASSLLGAGQPQHF

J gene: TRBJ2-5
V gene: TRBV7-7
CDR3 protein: CASAMEVQETQYF

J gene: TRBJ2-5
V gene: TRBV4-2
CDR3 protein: CASSQDRGETQYF

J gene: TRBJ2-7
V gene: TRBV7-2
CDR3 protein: CASSLLARSYEQYF

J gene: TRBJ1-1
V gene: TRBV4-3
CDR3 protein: CASSQDITDTEAFF

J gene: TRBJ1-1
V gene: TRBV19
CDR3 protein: CASSTLNTEAFF

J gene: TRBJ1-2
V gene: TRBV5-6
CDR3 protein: CASSWGDLTYYYGYTF

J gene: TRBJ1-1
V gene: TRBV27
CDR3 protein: CASSDDRNTEAFF

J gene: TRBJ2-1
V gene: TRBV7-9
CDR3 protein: CASSLTHTVVDEQFF

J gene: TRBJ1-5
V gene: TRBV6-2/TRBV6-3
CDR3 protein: CASSPDGGQPQHF

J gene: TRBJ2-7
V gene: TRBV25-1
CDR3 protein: CASSEFFHEQYF

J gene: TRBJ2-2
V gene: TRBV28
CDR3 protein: CASSLVGAGELFF

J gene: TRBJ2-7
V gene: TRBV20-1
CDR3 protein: CSAPIRLAGVPSYEQYF

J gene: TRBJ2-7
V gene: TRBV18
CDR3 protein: CASSPAAISYEQYF

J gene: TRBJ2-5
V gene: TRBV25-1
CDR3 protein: CATRPVGQETQYF

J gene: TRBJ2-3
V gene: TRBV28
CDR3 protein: CASSLLEDATDTQYF

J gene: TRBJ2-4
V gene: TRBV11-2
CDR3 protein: CASSSIENIQYF

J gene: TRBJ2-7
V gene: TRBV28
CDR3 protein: CASSFGQRRSSYEQYF

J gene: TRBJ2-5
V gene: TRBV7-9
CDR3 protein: CASSLVMGQETQYF

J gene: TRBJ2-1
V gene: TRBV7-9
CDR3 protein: CASSVTSGGARTYNEQFF

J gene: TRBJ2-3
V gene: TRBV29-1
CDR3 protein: CSVVVIPDTQYF

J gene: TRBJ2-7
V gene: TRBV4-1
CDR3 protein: CASSQDPGVLYEQYF

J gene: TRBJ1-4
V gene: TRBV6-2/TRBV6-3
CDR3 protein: CASSYSRGQTSLNEKLFF

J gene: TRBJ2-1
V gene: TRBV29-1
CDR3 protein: CSAMTGRSYNEQFF